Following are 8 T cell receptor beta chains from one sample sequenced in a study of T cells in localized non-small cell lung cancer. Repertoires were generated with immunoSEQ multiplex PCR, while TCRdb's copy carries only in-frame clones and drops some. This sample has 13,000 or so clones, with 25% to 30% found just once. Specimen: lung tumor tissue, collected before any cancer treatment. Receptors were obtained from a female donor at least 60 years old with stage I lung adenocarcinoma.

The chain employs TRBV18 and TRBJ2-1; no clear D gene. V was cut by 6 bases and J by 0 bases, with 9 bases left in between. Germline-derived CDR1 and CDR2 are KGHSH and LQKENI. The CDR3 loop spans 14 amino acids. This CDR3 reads CASSYPSSYNEQFF. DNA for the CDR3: TGTGCCAGCTCCTATCCCAGCTCCTACAATGAGCAGTTCTTC.

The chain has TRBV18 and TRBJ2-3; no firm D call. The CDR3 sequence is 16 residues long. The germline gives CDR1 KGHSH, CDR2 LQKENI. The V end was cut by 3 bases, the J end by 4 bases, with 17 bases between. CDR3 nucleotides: TGTGCCAGCTCACCCCTCCCGGGCCCGGGCGCAGATACGCAGTATTTT. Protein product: CASSPLPGPGADTQYF.

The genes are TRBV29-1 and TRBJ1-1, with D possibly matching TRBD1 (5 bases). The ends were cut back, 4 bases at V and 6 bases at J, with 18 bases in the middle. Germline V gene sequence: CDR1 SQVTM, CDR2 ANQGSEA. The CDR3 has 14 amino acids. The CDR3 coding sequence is TGCAGCGTTGCTTATCCGGGGCTCGTATCTGAAGCTTTCTTT. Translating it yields CSVAYPGLVSEAFF.

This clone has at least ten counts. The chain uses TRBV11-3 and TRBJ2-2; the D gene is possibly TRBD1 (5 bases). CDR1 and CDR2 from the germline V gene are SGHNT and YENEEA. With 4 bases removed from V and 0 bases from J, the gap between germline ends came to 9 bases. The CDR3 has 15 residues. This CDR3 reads CASSWQGPNTGELFF. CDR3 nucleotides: TGTGCCAGCAGCTGGCAGGGTCCGAACACCGGGGAGCTGTTTTTT.

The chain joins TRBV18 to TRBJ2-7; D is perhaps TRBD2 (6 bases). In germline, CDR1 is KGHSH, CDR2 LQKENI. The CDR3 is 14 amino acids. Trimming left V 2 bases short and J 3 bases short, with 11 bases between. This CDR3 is CASSPSRGNYEQYF. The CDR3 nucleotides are TGTGCCAGCTCACCAAGTCGGGGGAACTACGAGCAGTACTTC.

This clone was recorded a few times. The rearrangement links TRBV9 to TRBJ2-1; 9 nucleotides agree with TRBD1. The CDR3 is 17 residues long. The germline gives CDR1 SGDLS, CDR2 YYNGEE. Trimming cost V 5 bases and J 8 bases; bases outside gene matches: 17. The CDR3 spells CASSAQRKGQGRDEQFF. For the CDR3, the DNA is TGTGCCAGCAGTGCCCAACGTAAGGGACAGGGTAGGGATGAGCAGTTCTTC.

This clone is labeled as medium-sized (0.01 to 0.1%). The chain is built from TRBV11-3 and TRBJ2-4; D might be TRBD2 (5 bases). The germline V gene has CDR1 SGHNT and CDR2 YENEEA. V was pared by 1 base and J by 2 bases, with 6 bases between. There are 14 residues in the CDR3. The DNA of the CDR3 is TGTGCCAGCAGCTTAGGAGGGACCAAAAACATTCAGTACTTC. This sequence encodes CASSLGGTKNIQYF. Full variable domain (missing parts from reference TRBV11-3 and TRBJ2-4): EAGVVQSPRYKIIEKKQPVAFWCNPISGHNTLYWYLQNLGQGPELLIRYENEEAVDDSQLPKDRFSAERLKGVDSTLKIQPAELGDSAVYLCASSLGGTKNIQYFGAGTRLSVL.

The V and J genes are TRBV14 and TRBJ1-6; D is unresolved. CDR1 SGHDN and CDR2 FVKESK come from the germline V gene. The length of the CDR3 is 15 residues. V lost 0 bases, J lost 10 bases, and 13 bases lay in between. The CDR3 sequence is CASSQDRGATSPLHF. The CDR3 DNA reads TGTGCCAGCAGCCAAGACCGGGGAGCGACGTCACCCCTCCACTTT. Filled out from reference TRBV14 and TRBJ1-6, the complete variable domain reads EAGVTQFPSHSVIEKGQTVTLRCDPISGHDNLYWYRRVMGKEIKFLLHFVKESKQDESGMPNNRFLAERTGGTYSTLKVQPAELEDSGVYFCASSQDRGATSPLHFGNGTRLTVT.